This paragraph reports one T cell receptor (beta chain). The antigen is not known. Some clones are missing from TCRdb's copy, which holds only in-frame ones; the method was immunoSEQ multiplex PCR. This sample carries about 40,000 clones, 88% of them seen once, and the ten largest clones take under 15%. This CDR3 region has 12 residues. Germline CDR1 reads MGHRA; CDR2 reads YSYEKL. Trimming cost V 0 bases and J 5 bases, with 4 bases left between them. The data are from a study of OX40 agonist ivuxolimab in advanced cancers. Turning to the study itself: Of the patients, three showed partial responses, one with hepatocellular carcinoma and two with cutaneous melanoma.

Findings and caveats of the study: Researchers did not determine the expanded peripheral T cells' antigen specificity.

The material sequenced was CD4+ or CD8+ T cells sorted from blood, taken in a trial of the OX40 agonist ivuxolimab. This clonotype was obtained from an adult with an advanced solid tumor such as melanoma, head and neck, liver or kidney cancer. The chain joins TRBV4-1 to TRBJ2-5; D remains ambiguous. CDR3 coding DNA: TGCGCCAGCAGCCAAGACGATGAGACCCAGTACTTC. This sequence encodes CASSQDDETQYF.